A selection of T cell receptor beta chains follows, all from one sample in a study of T cell responses to AZD1222 COVID-19 vaccine. Clones were sequenced by immunoSEQ multiplex PCR, and TCRdb holds only the in-frame ones, with some missing. The data show 120,000 or so clones, 84% seen once. The source was peripheral blood, collected 28 days after the second AZD1222 dose. The receptor source for this set is an adult who received the AZD1222 COVID-19 vaccine. Both conserved end residues are part of each CDR3. The D gene is left open where the match is weak. Clone size, where shown, is once, few, many, or a class for clones that have expanded.

d_call: TRBD1
j_call: TRBJ1-1
clone_size: .
v_call: TRBV28
cdr3_aa: CASREGQGEAFF
cdr3_nt: TGTGCCAGCAGGGAGGGACAGGGTGAAGCTTTCTTT

d_call: .
j_call: TRBJ1-2
clone_size: few
v_call: TRBV24-1
cdr3_aa: CATSGDRANYGYTF
cdr3_nt: TGTGCCACCAGTGGTGACCGTGCAAACTATGGCTACACCTTC

d_call: TRBD1
j_call: TRBJ1-5
clone_size: .
v_call: TRBV6-5
cdr3_aa: CASRGDSSNQPQHF
cdr3_nt: TGTGCCAGCAGGGGGGACAGTAGCAATCAGCCCCAGCATTTT

d_call: .
j_call: TRBJ1-4
clone_size: few
v_call: TRBV28
cdr3_aa: CASSSPVGITNEKLFF
cdr3_nt: TGTGCCAGCAGTTCCCCGGTGGGGATAACTAATGAAAAACTGTTTTTT

d_call: .
j_call: TRBJ1-5
clone_size: .
v_call: TRBV7-9
cdr3_aa: CASSLEGGLHQPQHF
cdr3_nt: TGTGCCAGCAGCTTAGAGGGGGGACTTCATCAGCCCCAGCATTTT

d_call: .
j_call: TRBJ2-7
clone_size: .
v_call: TRBV28
cdr3_aa: CASSLRSSYEQYF
cdr3_nt: TGTGCCAGCAGTTTACGGTCGTCCTACGAGCAGTACTTC

d_call: TRBD1
j_call: TRBJ1-5
clone_size: .
v_call: TRBV19
cdr3_aa: CASSKGTGDNQPQHF
cdr3_nt: TGTGCCAGTAGTAAGGGGACAGGTGATAATCAGCCCCAGCATTTT

d_call: .
j_call: TRBJ1-6
clone_size: .
v_call: TRBV5-4
cdr3_aa: CASSSPGPDSSPLHF
cdr3_nt: TGTGCCAGCAGCTCTCCGGGACCCGATAGTTCACCCCTCCACTTT

d_call: .
j_call: TRBJ1-2
clone_size: .
v_call: TRBV7-9
cdr3_aa: CATSPGPLRYTF
cdr3_nt: TGTGCTACTAGCCCGGGGCCTCTGCGCTACACCTTC

d_call: .
j_call: TRBJ1-5
clone_size: .
v_call: TRBV24-1
cdr3_aa: CATSDGDLGSNQPQHF
cdr3_nt: TGTGCCACCAGTGATGGGGACCTTGGTAGCAATCAGCCCCAGCATTTT

d_call: .
j_call: TRBJ1-2
clone_size: .
v_call: TRBV28
cdr3_aa: CASSRGALTNYGYTF
cdr3_nt: TGTGCCAGCAGCCGAGGGGCTCTTACTAACTATGGCTACACCTTC

d_call: .
j_call: TRBJ2-4
clone_size: .
v_call: TRBV7-8
cdr3_aa: CASSLGGMLLGNIQYF
cdr3_nt: TGTGCCAGCAGCTTAGGGGGAATGCTCCTCGGAAACATTCAGTACTTC

d_call: TRBD1
j_call: TRBJ2-2
clone_size: .
v_call: TRBV5-1
cdr3_aa: CASSWGQPPPLHRGAVF
cdr3_nt: TGCGCCAGCAGCTGGGGACAGCCCCCGCCCCTACACCGGGGAGCTGTTTTT

d_call: .
j_call: TRBJ1-1
clone_size: once
v_call: TRBV11-3
cdr3_aa: CASSSYRAAEAFF
cdr3_nt: TGTGCCAGCAGCTCTTACAGGGCGGCTGAAGCTTTCTTT

d_call: TRBD2
j_call: TRBJ2-7
clone_size: .
v_call: TRBV2
cdr3_aa: CASTQSGGPNEQYF
cdr3_nt: TGTGCCAGCACTCAGAGCGGGGGGCCCAACGAGCAGTACTTC

d_call: .
j_call: TRBJ2-7
clone_size: .
v_call: TRBV7-2
cdr3_aa: CASSLQANLLTYEQYF
cdr3_nt: TGTGCCAGCAGCTTGCAGGCAAACCTTCTTACCTACGAGCAGTACTTC

d_call: .
j_call: TRBJ1-6
clone_size: .
v_call: TRBV27
cdr3_aa: CASSFNGGSYNSPLHF
cdr3_nt: TGTGCCAGCAGTTTTAATGGGGGGTCCTATAATTCACCCCTCCACTTT

d_call: .
j_call: TRBJ1-4
clone_size: .
v_call: TRBV2
cdr3_aa: CASSELGQTNEKLFF
cdr3_nt: TGTGCCAGCAGTGAACTAGGACAGACTAATGAAAAACTGTTTTTT

d_call: .
j_call: TRBJ2-7
clone_size: .
v_call: TRBV30
cdr3_aa: CAWSPKGGPTYEQYF
cdr3_nt: TGTGCCTGGTCTCCAAAGGGAGGTCCTACGTACGAGCAGTACTTC

d_call: .
j_call: TRBJ1-5
clone_size: many
v_call: TRBV29-1
cdr3_aa: CSVEFEQPGGSRPQHF
cdr3_nt: TGCAGCGTTGAATTCGAACAGCCGGGAGGGTCGCGGCCCCAGCATTTT

d_call: .
j_call: TRBJ1-4
clone_size: .
v_call: TRBV5-1
cdr3_aa: CASSLAIGATNEKLFF
cdr3_nt: TGCGCCAGCAGCTTGGCCATCGGGGCAACTAATGAAAAACTGTTTTTT

d_call: TRBD1
j_call: TRBJ1-1
clone_size: once
v_call: TRBV6-5
cdr3_aa: CASSAPGTGGAEAFF
cdr3_nt: TGTGCCAGCAGCGCCCCCGGGACAGGGGGCGCAGAAGCTTTCTTT

d_call: .
j_call: TRBJ1-5
clone_size: once
v_call: TRBV3-1/TRBV3-2
cdr3_aa: CASSQAGISQPQHF
cdr3_nt: TGTGCCAGCAGCCAAGCAGGGATTTCCCAGCCCCAGCATTTT

d_call: .
j_call: TRBJ1-6
clone_size: .
v_call: TRBV28
cdr3_aa: CASSLSNSPLHF
cdr3_nt: TGTGCCAGCAGTTTATCTAATTCACCCCTCCACTTT

d_call: .
j_call: TRBJ1-2
clone_size: once
v_call: TRBV5-1
cdr3_aa: CASSSEGGLETF
cdr3_nt: TGCGCCAGCAGCTCCGAGGGGGGGCTGGAGACCTTC

d_call: .
j_call: TRBJ1-2
clone_size: .
v_call: TRBV7-2
cdr3_aa: CASSLGTGPGYTF
cdr3_nt: TGTGCCAGCAGCTTAGGCACAGGGCCTGGCTACACCTTC

d_call: .
j_call: TRBJ1-1
clone_size: .
v_call: TRBV5-1
cdr3_aa: CASSLGQTGTEAFF
cdr3_nt: TGCGCCAGCAGCTTGGGGCAGACGGGCACTGAAGCTTTCTTT

d_call: .
j_call: TRBJ1-1
clone_size: .
v_call: TRBV5-1
cdr3_aa: CASSVAGGNNRGSEAFF
cdr3_nt: TGCGCCAGCAGCGTGGCCGGGGGCAATAATAGGGGGAGTGAAGCTTTCTTT

d_call: TRBD1
j_call: TRBJ1-6
clone_size: .
v_call: TRBV4-3
cdr3_aa: CASSQEGGQGYSPLHF
cdr3_nt: TGCGCCAGCAGCCAAGAAGGGGGACAGGGGTATTCACCCCTCCACTTT

d_call: TRBD1
j_call: TRBJ2-7
clone_size: .
v_call: TRBV19
cdr3_aa: CASSTTTGGYEQYF
cdr3_nt: TGTGCCAGTAGTACGACGACAGGGGGGTACGAGCAGTACTTC

d_call: TRBD2
j_call: TRBJ2-1
clone_size: once
v_call: TRBV11-1
cdr3_aa: CASSLIGTSSYNEQFF
cdr3_nt: TGTGCCAGCAGCTTAATTGGGACTAGCTCCTACAATGAGCAGTTCTTC

d_call: .
j_call: TRBJ1-1
clone_size: once
v_call: TRBV7-9
cdr3_aa: CASSLMGGIAFF
cdr3_nt: TGTGCCAGCAGCTTAATGGGGGGGATAGCTTTCTTT

d_call: .
j_call: TRBJ2-7
clone_size: .
v_call: TRBV5-6
cdr3_aa: CASSLGLPERQYF
cdr3_nt: TGTGCCAGCAGCTTGGGTTTGCCAGAAAGGCAGTACTTC

d_call: .
j_call: TRBJ1-1
clone_size: .
v_call: TRBV5-1
cdr3_aa: CASSLGTGTANTEAFF
cdr3_nt: TGCGCCAGCAGCTTGGGGACTGGGACGGCGAACACTGAAGCTTTCTTT

d_call: TRBD1
j_call: TRBJ1-1
clone_size: .
v_call: TRBV4-3
cdr3_aa: CASSQGQGYTEAFF
cdr3_nt: TGCGCCAGCAGCCAGGGACAGGGGTATACTGAAGCTTTCTTT

d_call: .
j_call: TRBJ1-5
clone_size: .
v_call: TRBV28
cdr3_aa: CASTSWPNNQPQHF
cdr3_nt: TGTGCCAGCACGTCCTGGCCTAATAATCAGCCCCAGCATTTT